Presented here are 11 T cell receptor beta chains from one specimen sequenced in a study of T cell repertoires in cytomegalovirus infection. The antigens these receptors bind are not known. TCRdb reprocessed the reads via MiXCR and lists one record per CDR3 protein. Of about 920,000 distinct CDR3 sequences listed, 31% are singletons. The sample in question was cultured CD8+ T cells from PBMCs, obtained from culture after CMV antigen stimulation. The receptors derive from a human donor in good health (CMV status not recorded). Some clones in this sample may be carry-over from other donors' samples.

This chain uses TRBV11-2 with TRBJ1-6, with a tentative D call TRBD1 (5 bases). The ends were cut back, 2 bases at V and 9 bases at J, with 17 bases in the middle. The CDR3 covers 16 residues. Germline-derived CDR1 and CDR2 are SGHAT and FQNNGV. CDR3 amino acids: CASSLYSEGLGSPLHF. The CDR3 DNA sequence: TGTGCCAGCAGCTTATATTCGGAGGGGTTAGGTTCACCCCTCCACTTT.

The table lists this clonotype with many counts. The genes are TRBV7-2 and TRBJ1-6; D is possibly TRBD1 (6 bases). This CDR3 has 15 residues. V gave up 5 bases and J gave up 7 bases, with 15 bases separating them. The germline gives CDR1 SGHTA, CDR2 FQGNSA. The CDR3 loop is CASSDTGNRNSPLHF. The CDR3 bases are TGTGCCAGCAGCGACACAGGGAACCGGAATTCACCCCTCCACTTT.

This clonotype occurred many times. This chain links TRBV6-4 with TRBJ1-6; D ambiguous. The V gene's germline CDR1 is MRHNA and CDR2 SNTAGT. V was clipped by 3 bases and J by 8 bases, with 11 bases between them. This CDR3 spans 14 amino acids. The CDR3 sequence: CASSEDGLDSPLHF. DNA of the CDR3: TGTGCCAGCAGTGAAGATGGATTGGATTCACCCCTCCACTTT.

This chain uses TRBV27 with TRBJ2-7; no firm D call. V lost 2 bases to trimming and J lost 6 bases, with 14 bases between them. This CDR3 has 14 residues. Per germline, CDR1 MNHEY and CDR2 SMNVEV (reference sequence). In DNA form, the CDR3 reads TGTGCCAGCAGTTTAGGTTTCGAGGTGGCCGAGCAGTACTTC. Amino acids: CASSLGFEVAEQYF.

This clonotype was seen only a few times. The chain couples TRBV27 to TRBJ1-2; D gene unclear. The ends were cut back, 7 bases at V and 7 bases at J, with 16 bases in the middle. Germline CDR1 and CDR2: MNHEY and SMNVEV (reference sequence). The CDR3 runs to 13 residues. DNA for the CDR3: TGTGCCAGCACTGATGGTCCTTCAAGTGGCTACACCTTC. Translating gives CASTDGPSSGYTF.

V usage is TRBV9 and J usage is TRBJ1-1; D possibly corresponds to TRBD1 (5 bases). The CDR3 sequence is 16 residues long. Germline CDR1 reads SGDLS; CDR2 reads YYNGEE. The ends were cut back, 0 bases at V and 0 bases at J, with 12 bases in the middle. As DNA, the CDR3 is TGTGCCAGCAGCGTAGCTGAAAGGGACTTGAACACTGAAGCTTTCTTT. Its translation is CASSVAERDLNTEAFF.

This clonotype came up a few times. The chain's CDR3 is CATSRDLAGTDTQYF. The CDR3 bases are TGTGCCACCAGCAGAGATCTGGCAGGAACAGATACGCAGTATTTT. This chain links TRBV15 with TRBJ2-3, with no clear D. V lost 0 bases, J lost 3 bases, and 10 bases lay in between. The CDR3 loop spans 15 amino acids. The V gene's germline CDR1 is LNHNV and CDR2 YYDKDF (reference sequence).

This chain links TRBV12-5 with TRBJ1-5; no clear D gene. The length of the CDR3 is 12 residues. Germline V gene sequence: CDR1 LGHNT, CDR2 FRNRAP. The V gene lost 5 bases and the J gene lost 7 bases, with 9 bases spanning the gap. For the CDR3, the DNA is TGTGCTAGTGGTACCCTGGGACAGCCCCAGCATTTT. Its protein product is CASGTLGQPQHF. Combining the CDR3 with reference TRBV12-5 and TRBJ1-5 gives the whole variable domain DARVTQTPRHKVTEMGQEVTMRCQPILGHNTVFWYRQTMMQGLELLAYFRNRAPLDDSGMPKDRFSAEMPDATLATLKIQPSEPRDSAVYFCASGTLGQPQHFGDGTRLSIL.

This clonotype was counted many times. This chain uses TRBV7-6 with TRBJ2-5; D call uncertain. Germline loops: CDR1 SGHVS, CDR2 FNYEAQ. The V gene lost 2 bases and the J gene lost 5 bases, with 12 bases spanning the gap. The CDR3 sequence is 14 residues long. The CDR3 loop reads CASSLTGGTETQYF. CDR3 nucleotides: TGTGCCAGCAGCTTAACGGGCGGAACGGAGACCCAGTACTTC.

The chain combines TRBV27 with TRBJ2-5; D not resolved. The CDR3 contains 13 residues. V was clipped by 5 bases and J by 1 base, with 8 bases between them. CDR1 MNHEY and CDR2 SMNVEV come from the germline V gene (reference sequence). The CDR3 bases are TGTGCCAGCAGTGCGACCTTCCAAGAGACCCAGTACTTC. It specifies CASSATFQETQYF.

This chain connects TRBV27 to TRBJ1-6; the D is unclear. The CDR3 has 14 amino acids. The V end was cut by 3 bases, the J end by 6 bases, with 9 bases between. Germline CDR1 MNHEY, CDR2 SMNVEV (reference sequence). For the CDR3, the DNA is TGTGCCAGCAGTTTCATGGTGTTTAATTCACCCCTCCACTTT. It specifies CASSFMVFNSPLHF.